The following is a T cell receptor (beta chain) sequence with its context. Its antigen is unknown. The data stem from a study of identifying expanded T cells in peripheral blood. Study outcomes and limitations: Approximately 1.1 clones differed between technical replicates, versus about 15 and 19 over time. Variance in clone template counts between approximately 2-week samples significantly increased with total template count across all healthy donors.

Collection occurred without any documented infections or immune events in donors. Sequencing was performed with immunoSEQ multiplex PCR; in TCRdb, only in-frame clones are kept and a portion is missing. The sample includes over 100,000 clones, around 88% of them seen just once. Trimming shortened V by 0 bases and J by 7 bases, and 19 bases separated the two germline ends. There are 16 residues in the CDR3. Germline V CDR1 and CDR2: SEHNR, FQNEAQ (reference sequence). The chain uses TRBV7-9 and TRBJ2-7; tentative D call: TRBD2 (6 bases). Sequencing was done on a sample of blood. The receptor's source is a person aged 18 to 75 in good health. The CDR3 DNA is TGTGCCAGCAGCTTAGCGGCCTCACTAGCTAGTGAGGAGCAGTACTTC. This codes for CASSLAASLASEEQYF.